These 25 T cell receptor beta chains were all obtained from the same sample, sequenced in a study of human T cells and chemical hapten exposure. Time point indicated: patch test 2, 6 weeks after DPC sensitization. Noted treatment: therapeutic diphenylcyclopropenone sensitization with weekly scalp DPC. TCRdb used MiXCR to reprocess the RACE reads, holding one entry per CDR3 protein. This table has about 78,000 distinct CDR3 sequences, about 9% appearing once. The sequencing used whole blood, collected in connection with sensitization to the hapten diphenylcyclopropenone (DPC). All receptors derive from a woman aged 45-59 years with alopecia areata. Some clones in this sample may be carry-over from other donors' samples.

In this sample, this clonotype turned up a few times. The gene calls are TRBV5-1 and TRBJ2-2; TRBD2 matches at 7 bases. The CDR3 is 17 residues long. The trim removed 4 bases at V and 2 bases at J, leaving 11 bases unmatched. Looked up from germline, CDR1 is SGHRS and CDR2 is YFSETQ. CDR3 coding DNA: TGCGCCAGCAGCAGCTTGGAGGCGGGAGTAAACACCGGGGAGCTGTTTTTT. Protein product: CASSSLEAGVNTGELFF.

This clonotype was seen many times. This rearrangement joins TRBV12-3 or TRBV12-4 to TRBJ1-6; D gene unclear. Trimming stripped 3 bases from V and 6 bases from J, with 9 bases between. The CDR3 sequence is 14 residues long. The CDR3: CASSFASFNSPLHF. DNA of the CDR3: TGTGCCAGCAGTTTTGCGAGTTTTAATTCACCCCTCCACTTT.

J is TRBJ2-5 and V is TRBV6-2 or TRBV6-3; D gene ambiguous. Deletions cut 4 bases from V and 4 bases from J, with 13 bases between. The CDR3 loop spans 14 amino acids. CDR1 MNHEY and CDR2 SVGEGT come from the germline V gene. The CDR3 DNA reads TGTGCCAGCAGTTCTCACCGAGTCCCAGAGACCCAGTACTTC. This encodes CASSSHRVPETQYF.

This rearrangement joins TRBV12-3 or TRBV12-4 to TRBJ2-3; D may be TRBD2 (6 bases). The CDR3 has 16 residues. The V gene lost 4 bases and the J gene lost 4 bases, with 18 bases spanning the gap. CDR3 bases: TGTGCCAGCAGTTCCCAAGGAGGGTCCGAAGCAGATACGCAGTATTTT. Encoded protein: CASSSQGGSEADTQYF.

This clonotype was counted a few times. The chain uses TRBV5-6 and TRBJ1-1, with D perhaps matching TRBD1 (6 bases). The CDR3 contains 14 residues. Germline CDR1 SGHDT, CDR2 YYEEEE. V gave up 4 bases and J gave up 5 bases, with 15 bases separating them. CDR3 loop: CASSEGGRDTEAFF. CDR3 in DNA: TGTGCCAGCAGCGAAGGGGGAAGAGATACTGAAGCTTTCTTT.

V and J are TRBV20-1 and TRBJ2-1, with TRBD1 matching 7 bases. Germline CDR1 and CDR2: DFQATT and SNEGSKA (reference sequence). Germline trimming cut 4 bases from V and 5 bases from J; bases unmatched to any gene: 14. The CDR3 runs 16 residues. CDR3 sequence (DNA): TGCAGTGCTAAAACCCGGTCACAGGGGTTCGACAATGAGCAGTTCTTC. It yields the protein CSAKTRSQGFDNEQFF.

This clonotype was observed a handful of times. The rearrangement links TRBV9 to TRBJ2-2, with TRBD2 matching 7 bases. This CDR3 is built from 17 residues. The germline gives CDR1 SGDLS, CDR2 YYNGEE. V shed 0 bases and J 2 bases; nucleotides not matched to a gene: 7. CDR3 sequence: CASSVGSRGGNTGELFF. The CDR3 bases are TGTGCCAGCAGCGTAGGGTCCCGCGGGGGAAACACCGGGGAGCTGTTTTTT.

The chain links TRBV9 to TRBJ2-6; possible D gene TRBD2, 7 bases. The V end lost 2 bases, the J end lost 3 bases, and 9 bases lay between the germline ends. Germline V gene data show CDR1 as SGDLS and CDR2 as YYNGEE. The CDR3 has 15 amino acids. The CDR3 is CASSVGGRGANVLTF. As DNA, the CDR3 is TGTGCCAGCAGCGTGGGGGGGCGTGGGGCCAACGTCCTGACTTTC.

This clonotype was detected a few times. The chain employs TRBV5-6 and TRBJ2-1; no firm D call. V lost 0 bases, J lost 6 bases, and 13 bases lay in between. The V gene's germline CDR1 is SGHDT and CDR2 YYEEEE. The CDR3 totals 15 residues. The CDR3 sequence: CASSLDPNSANEQFF. CDR3 nucleotide sequence: TGTGCCAGCAGCTTGGACCCAAACAGTGCCAATGAGCAGTTCTTC.

This clonotype has more than one count but fewer than ten. The chain employs TRBV20-1 and TRBJ2-7, with D perhaps matching TRBD1 or TRBD2 (5 bases each). This CDR3 has 12 amino acids. V dropped 6 bases and J dropped 2 bases, with 11 bases sitting between them. The germline gives CDR1 DFQATT, CDR2 SNEGSKA (reference sequence). CDR3 sequence (DNA): TGCAGTGCGGGGACCACTACCTACGAGCAGTACTTC. As protein: CSAGTTTYEQYF.

This sequence joins TRBV4-1 and TRBJ2-1; D might be TRBD2 (6 bases). The CDR3 extends over 16 amino acids. V lost 4 bases, J lost 4 bases, and 17 bases lay in between. Germline assignment: CDR1 MGHRA and CDR2 YSYEKL. In DNA, the CDR3 is TGCGCCAGCAGCCCCGTCCGGGACTTCGTGTACAATGAGCAGTTCTTC. Translating gives CASSPVRDFVYNEQFF.

The rearrangement links TRBV9 to TRBJ2-2, with D unclear. This CDR3 contains 11 residues. Trimming took 6 bases from V and 8 from J, leaving 8 bases between them. CDR1 and CDR2 from the germline V gene are SGDLS and YYNGEE. Here the CDR3 reads CASTLRGELFF. CDR3 DNA: TGTGCCAGCACCCTACGGGGGGAGCTGTTTTTT.

This clonotype was seen more than once but under ten times. The chain couples TRBV6-5 to TRBJ2-2; D not certain. CDR1 and CDR2 (germline): MNHEY, SVGAGI. This CDR3 spans 13 amino acids. V dropped 0 bases and J dropped 4 bases, with 3 bases sitting between them. CDR3 protein: CASSYSGTGELFF. The CDR3 DNA reads as TGTGCCAGCAGTTACTCGGGCACCGGGGAGCTGTTTTTT.

This clonotype was seen more than once but under ten times. The V call is TRBV5-1, the J call TRBJ2-2; no clear D gene. V lost 3 bases and J lost 1, with 10 bases in between. Per the germline V gene, CDR1 is SGHRS and CDR2 is YFSETQ. CDR3 length: 15 residues. CDR3 in amino acids: CASSSDGRNTGELFF. The CDR3 coding sequence is TGCGCCAGCAGCTCCGACGGAAGGAACACCGGGGAGCTGTTTTTT.

This clonotype showed up just a few times. The V call is TRBV16, the J call TRBJ1-5; TRBD1 agrees at 7 bases. V gave up 2 bases and J gave up 4 bases; unmatched junction bases: 14. CDR3 length equals 18 residues. The germline gives CDR1 KGHSY, CDR2 FQNENV. CDR3: CASSQPYGGGFPNQPQHF. The CDR3 DNA is TGTGCCAGCAGCCAACCCTACGGAGGGGGCTTCCCTAATCAGCCCCAGCATTTT.

This chain connects TRBV10-3 to TRBJ2-3; TRBD2 matches at 10 bases. CDR1 is ENHRY, CDR2 SYGVKD, per germline. This CDR3 region has 14 residues. Unmatched junction bases numbered 9, after V lost 10 bases and J lost 5 bases. The CDR3 protein is CATSGGTGGDTQYF. The CDR3 DNA sequence: TGTGCCACTAGCGGGGGCACGGGAGGAGATACGCAGTATTTT.

This clonotype was observed many times. The gene calls are TRBV5-4 and TRBJ1-1, with D possibly TRBD1 on 6 matching bases. The CDR3 length is 15 residues. Germline CDR1 SGHNT, CDR2 YYREEE (reference sequence). Trimming left V 3 bases short and J 1 base short, with 13 bases between. CDR3 sequence: CASSSLQGPNTEAFF. The CDR3 bases are TGTGCCAGCAGCTCACTACAGGGCCCGAACACTGAAGCTTTCTTT.

The chain's CDR3 is CSARDQTESSYEQYF. In nucleotides, the CDR3 is TGCAGTGCTAGAGATCAGACTGAGAGCTCCTACGAGCAGTACTTC. This chain uses TRBV20-1 with TRBJ2-7, with D hard to call. This CDR3 has 15 amino acids. Looked up from germline, CDR1 is DFQATT and CDR2 is SNEGSKA (reference sequence). V was shortened by 0 bases and J by 0 bases, with 12 bases between the two germline ends.

This clonotype showed up just a few times. The DNA for the CDR3 is TGTGCCAGCAGCTCCGCTGGGCAGGAGCAGTTCTTC. It specifies CASSSAGQEQFF. This chain joins TRBV7-9 and TRBJ2-1; D remains unclear. This CDR3 is 12 amino acids long. Germline CDR1 reads SEHNR; CDR2 reads FQNEAQ (reference sequence). The germline V and J ends were trimmed by 4 bases and 10 bases, with 11 bases remaining between them.

The V gene is TRBV7-2, the J gene TRBJ2-3; 10 bases are a match to TRBD2. This CDR3 spans 15 amino acids. Germline trimming cut 6 bases from V and 11 bases from J; bases unmatched to any gene: 14. CDR1 SGHTA and CDR2 FQGNSA come from the germline V gene. The CDR3 bases are TGTGCCAGCAGTCAGGGGGCTAGCGGGAGCCTGGTGCAGTATTTT. Its translation is CASSQGASGSLVQYF. The full variable domain, in which reference TRBV7-2 and TRBJ2-3 provide the parts outside the CDR3, is GAGVSQSPSNKVTEKGKDVELRCDPISGHTALYWYRQSLGQGLEFLIYFQGNSAPDKSGLPSDRFSAERTGGSVSTLTIQRTQQEDSAVYLCASSQGASGSLVQYFGPGTRLTVL.

With regard to this clonotype: This may be a read error, as it is one base from a much larger clone. The chain couples TRBV6-6 to TRBJ1-4; the D is unclear. Germline CDR1 and CDR2: MNHNY and SVGAGI (reference sequence). V was shortened by 1 base and J by 8 bases, with 17 bases between the two germline ends. CDR3 length: 16 amino acids. CDR3 sequence: CASSYLSDKPSEKLFF. The CDR3 bases are TGTGCCAGCAGTTACTTGAGCGACAAGCCGAGCGAAAAACTGTTTTTT.

This clonotype was picked up a small number of times. The chain carries TRBV19 and TRBJ2-1; TRBD2 aligns across 10 bases. The trim removed 2 bases at V and 9 bases at J, leaving 7 bases unmatched. This CDR3 spans 15 amino acids. CDR1 LNHDA and CDR2 SQIVND come from the germline V gene (reference sequence). The CDR3 DNA reads TGTGCCAGTAGTATAAGCGGGGGGGCCGGTGGTGAGCAGTTCTTC. It encodes CASSISGGAGGEQFF.

This clonotype was counted ten times or more. The chain combines TRBV18 with TRBJ2-2; 7 bases line up with TRBD2. CDR3 length equals 16 residues. V dropped 2 bases and J dropped 3; count of bases not matched to a gene: 6. The germline V gene encodes CDR1 KGHSH and CDR2 LQKENI. CDR3 residues: CASSPGQAGYTGELFF. As DNA, the CDR3 is TGTGCCAGCTCACCAGGGCAAGCGGGATACACCGGGGAGCTGTTTTTT.

The table lists this clonotype with a few counts. The chain has TRBV7-9 and TRBJ1-4; D unclear. V was pared by 4 bases and J by 2 bases, with 11 bases between. Per germline, CDR1 SEHNR and CDR2 FQNEAQ (reference sequence). The CDR3 contains 15 residues. This CDR3 reads CASSSPRATNEKLFF. The CDR3 DNA sequence: TGTGCCAGCAGCTCCCCGAGGGCTACTAATGAAAAACTGTTTTTT.

This clonotype was seen many times. The V and J genes are TRBV19 and TRBJ1-2, with TRBD1 matching over 8 bases. Germline values: CDR1 LNHDA, CDR2 SQIVND (reference sequence). The trim removed 5 bases at V and 4 bases at J, leaving 12 bases unmatched. CDR3 length: 16 residues. CDR3: CASSVTVQGDAYGYTF. CDR3 nucleotides: TGTGCCAGTAGTGTCACCGTACAGGGGGATGCCTATGGCTACACCTTC.